Listed here are 18 T cell receptor beta chains from one sample, sequenced in a study of T-cell reconstitution after alpha-beta-depleted transplantation in children. Overall study findings and caveats: Fresh T-cell production supplied most of the T-cell counts and diversity seen one year after transplant.

Unique molecular identifiers were incorporated when the TCRbeta library was constructed. TCRdb used MiXCR to reprocess the PCR reads, holding one entry per CDR3 protein. The sample contains a few hundred thousand distinct CDR3 sequences, around 7.3% of which appear only once. These receptors have no identified antigens. The specimen comprised peripheral blood, sampled 360 days after TCRalphabeta/CD19-depleted stem cell transplant. The receptors were sampled from a female patient aged 2-9 years who had a stem cell transplant for Fanconi anemia, so the T cells may come from the graft donor.

This chain connects TRBV20-1 to TRBJ2-1, with 7 nucleotides matching TRBD2. The CDR3 is 17 amino acids. Germline CDR1 DFQATT, CDR2 SNEGSKA (reference sequence). As DNA, the CDR3 is TGCTGCTTCGAGGGCGCTTACGGGAGGAACCCCTACAATGAGCAGTTCTTC. Protein: CCFEGAYGRNPYNEQFF.

This clonotype was recorded once. The rearrangement uses TRBV20-1 and TRBJ1-1, with TRBD1 as a possible D gene (6 bases). V was trimmed by 0 bases and J by 8 bases, leaving 13 bases between them. This CDR3 contains 13 residues. Per the germline V gene, CDR1 is DFQATT and CDR2 is SNEGSKA (reference sequence). The CDR3 coding sequence is TGCAGTGCTAGAGATACGGACAGCGTCGAAGCTTTCTTT. Translated, it gives CSARDTDSVEAFF.

This clonotype was detected many times. The chain couples TRBV24-1 to TRBJ2-1; TRBD2 matches 13 bases. The germline V gene encodes CDR1 KGHDR and CDR2 SFDVKD. With 4 bases clipped from V and 0 bases from J, the junction kept 5 bases outside the gene matches. This CDR3 has 18 residues. The DNA for the CDR3 is TGTGCCACCAGTGAAACTAGCGGGAGGGTTAACTCCTACAATGAGCAGTTCTTC. It yields the protein CATSETSGRVNSYNEQFF.

This clonotype has at least ten counts. V gene TRBV4-1 combines with J gene TRBJ2-7, with 7 positions matching TRBD2. The V gene's germline CDR1 is MGHRA and CDR2 YSYEKL. The CDR3 has 15 amino acids. Germline trimming cut 3 bases from V and 2 bases from J; bases unmatched to any gene: 7. The CDR3 region has the DNA TGCGCCAGCAGCCAGACGACTAGCCGAACCTACGAGCAGTACTTC. Encoded protein: CASSQTTSRTYEQYF.

The table lists this clonotype with a few counts. DNA for the CDR3: TGTGCCAGCAGCTTAGCGTTTGGGGCAGGACAGAGCTCCTATAATTCACCCCTCCACTTT. Amino acid sequence: CASSLAFGAGQSSYNSPLHF. This chain uses TRBV11-1 with TRBJ1-6, with a tentative D call TRBD1 (6 bases). Between the trimmed V and J ends, which lost 0 bases and 0 bases, there was a span of 18 bases. The CDR3 has 20 residues. The germline gives CDR1 SGHAT, CDR2 FQDESV (reference sequence).

This rearrangement joins TRBV9 to TRBJ2-1, with 9 bases lining up with TRBD2. The ends lost 0 bases at V and 6 bases at J; junction bases unmatched: 13. This CDR3 is 18 amino acids long. Germline V gene sequence: CDR1 SGDLS, CDR2 YYNGEE. CDR3 coding DNA: TGTGCCAGCAGCGTAGTTCCAGTCGGGACTAGCACTATCAATGAGCAGTTCTTC. Its protein product is CASSVVPVGTSTINEQFF.

This clonotype occurred many times. The chain has TRBV25-1 and TRBJ2-1, with 14 nucleotides matching TRBD2. Per germline, CDR1 MGHDK and CDR2 SYGVNS. V lost 6 bases and J lost 0; bases outside the gene matches: 16. This CDR3 comprises 21 residues. The CDR3: CASSQGLGLAGGPSSYNEQFF. Written as DNA, the CDR3 is TGTGCCAGCAGCCAAGGGCTAGGACTAGCGGGGGGTCCTAGCTCCTACAATGAGCAGTTCTTC.

In this sample, this clonotype turned up many times. The rearrangement uses TRBV29-1 and TRBJ1-3, with unresolved D. With 6 bases removed from V and 5 bases from J, the gap between germline ends came to 14 bases. Germline CDR1 is SQVTM and CDR2 is ANQGSEA. The CDR3 is 13 amino acids. This CDR3 reads CSVEKTDRNTIYF. The CDR3 coding sequence is TGCAGCGTGGAGAAAACAGATAGAAACACCATATATTTT.

In its sample, this clonotype was seen many times. This chain uses TRBV15 with TRBJ2-2; D possibly corresponds to TRBD1 (5 bases). V lost 7 bases and J 4 bases, leaving 10 bases between the germline ends. CDR3 size: 13 residues. CDR1 is LNHNV, CDR2 YYDKDF, per germline (reference sequence). CDR3 region: CATTWTLTGELFF. The CDR3 DNA sequence: TGTGCCACCACCTGGACACTCACCGGGGAGCTGTTTTTT.

In this sample, this clonotype turned up many times. This may come from a read error, since a much larger clone is one base off. The chain joins TRBV25-1 to TRBJ2-1, with 11 nucleotides matching TRBD2. The CDR3 is 15 residues long. The trim removed 4 bases at V and 2 bases at J, leaving 1 base unmatched. Germline loops: CDR1 MGHDK, CDR2 SYGVNS. The CDR3 coding sequence is TGTGCCAGCAGTGCGACTAGCGGGGCCTACAATGAGCAGTTCTTC. Translating it yields CASSATSGAYNEQFF.

Ten or more counts support this clonotype. The genes are TRBV5-6 and TRBJ1-4; TRBD1 might be the D (5 bases). Deletions cut 4 bases from V and 2 bases from J, with 15 bases between. Per the germline V gene, CDR1 is SGHDT and CDR2 is YYEEEE. This CDR3 is built from 16 residues. The CDR3 nucleotides read TGTGCCAGCAGCCTGGGACCGACCTCTACTAATGAAAAACTGTTTTTT. Its protein is CASSLGPTSTNEKLFF.

The table lists this clonotype with many counts. The chain uses TRBV5-1 and TRBJ2-5, with 7 bases lining up with TRBD2. CDR3 length equals 15 residues. In germline, CDR1 is SGHRS, CDR2 YFSETQ. Trimming removed 3 bases from V and 3 bases from J; junction bases left unmatched: 8. The CDR3 DNA reads as TGCGCCAGCAGCTCCCTGACTAGCCTTAAAGAGACCCAGTACTTC. This encodes CASSSLTSLKETQYF.

This clonotype turned up a few times. The chain combines TRBV7-8 with TRBJ2-6, with D perhaps matching TRBD2 (6 bases). CDR1 SGHVS and CDR2 FQNEAQ come from the germline V gene. The CDR3 extends over 20 amino acids. The V and J ends lost 1 base and 3 bases respectively, with 22 bases between them. In DNA form, the CDR3 reads TGTGCCAGCAGCTTAGAATATGGGACTCTACGGGATTATGGGGCCAACGTCCTGACTTTC. Amino acids: CASSLEYGTLRDYGANVLTF.

This clonotype was picked up many times. This chain uses TRBV5-1 with TRBJ2-7; 8 bases are shared with TRBD2. The J segment lost 6 bases and the V segment lost 1 base, leaving 3 bases of the junction unmatched. CDR3 length equals 13 residues. Per germline, CDR1 SGHRS and CDR2 YFSETQ. The CDR3 sequence is CASSLSGSSEQYF. The DNA for the CDR3 is TGCGCCAGCAGCTTGAGCGGGAGCTCCGAGCAGTACTTC.

V usage is TRBV4-1 and J usage is TRBJ2-7; no reliable D call. Germline lookup yields CDR1 MGHRA and CDR2 YSYEKL. V lost 0 bases, J lost 5 bases, and 14 bases lay in between. This CDR3 is 15 amino acids long. The CDR3 sequence is CASSQDISGLNEQYF. DNA of the CDR3: TGCGCCAGCAGCCAAGATATTTCGGGCTTGAACGAGCAGTACTTC.

This clonotype was recorded many times. The CDR3 DNA follows: TGTGCCAGCAGCCCAAGGAGCTCCTACAATGAGCAGTTCTTC. Translating gives CASSPRSSYNEQFF. V gene TRBV3-1 combines with J gene TRBJ2-1; no clear D gene. CDR3 length: 14 residues. Trimming took 4 bases from V and 0 from J, leaving 7 bases between them. In germline, CDR1 is LGHDT, CDR2 YNNKEL (reference sequence).

This clonotype showed up many times. V gene TRBV10-3 combines with J gene TRBJ1-3, with D unresolved. The CDR3 runs 16 residues. V was trimmed by 7 bases and J by 3 bases, leaving 19 bases between them. Germline values: CDR1 ENHRY, CDR2 SYGVKD. CDR3 in amino acids: CAIIVEEEIIGNTIYF. The CDR3 region has the DNA TGTGCCATCATCGTCGAGGAGGAAATAATTGGAAACACCATATATTTT.

This clonotype was seen many times. The rearrangement links TRBV12-3 or TRBV12-4 to TRBJ2-2; 7 positions agree with TRBD1. Trimming took 7 bases from V and 1 from J; bases not matched to a gene: 12. The CDR3 runs 17 residues. DNA for the CDR3: TGTGCCAGCATCCCAGGGGGTTCAGGGCTGAACACCGGGGAGCTGTTTTTT. The encoded protein is CASIPGGSGLNTGELFF.